This entry concerns a single T cell receptor (beta chain). No cognate antigen has been identified for it. No quality values exist for individual bases; no much larger clone is one base distant. Library construction relied on PCR. TCRdb records Illumina HiSeq 4000 as the sequencer. High-throughput sequencing was used to profile the TCR beta-chain CDR3 region of every patient. The paper's processing steps were these. The researchers built a classifier to tell apart papillary thyroid cancer patients with distant metastasis, based on CDR3 differences among clinicopathological groups. The Shannon index was used to measure repertoire diversity, and the Morisita-Horn index was used to measure how similar tumor and blood repertoires were. TCRdb trimmed the raw reads at Q25, called clones with MiXCR and kept productive beta chains. TCRdb, rather than the study authors, made the V and J calls. In this sample the table shows over 15,000 clones, roughly 33% of which occur a single time. The ten largest clones represent less than 25% of the sample.

Reading from cysteine to phenylalanine, the CDR3 counts 13 amino acids. Kept here is only the CDR3 DNA, which spans 39 bases and is read in frame from base 1. At the junction V is shortened by 6 bases and J by 4 bases; bases outside the gene matches: 5. According to the germline V gene, CDR1 reads MNHNS and CDR2 reads SASEGT. None of the patients had been given any treatment before thyroid surgery. Using T-cell receptor beta sequencing, the study looked back at clinical samples from patients collected from about 2011 to 2019. This sample was taken from a study of metastatic and nonmetastatic thyroid tumors (dated by TCRdb to 2020 to 2021). As for the study more broadly: The researchers compared repertoires between peripheral blood samples and tumor or nodule tissue samples from patients with malignant or benign thyroid disease. The paper as a whole reports these results and caveats: In both blood and tumor samples, malignant tumors were reported to have significantly higher TCR beta diversity than benign nodules.

Sequenced sample: adjacent normal tissue. The rearranged segments are TRBV6-1 and TRBJ1-2, and TRBD1 aligns with 7 junction nucleotides. This receptor was obtained from a female donor with papillary thyroid cancer or a benign thyroid nodule (not recorded which). Some clones in this sample may be carry-over from other donors' samples. The CDR3 amino acid sequence is: CASRDRDSYGYTF. The DNA is TGTGCCAGCAGGGACCGGGACAGCTATGGCTACACCTTC.